This T cell receptor (beta chain) stems from a study of CD8+ T cells in alopecia areata. Findings and caveats of the study: Among patients, TCR sharing was less clear than in mice, a difference possibly due in part to HLA diversity in the patient population. Scalp clonality, together with expanded CD8+ clones among the top 100, fell significantly with tofacitinib.

Note on this clone: What it binds is not known.

The length of the CDR3 is 14 residues. Germline V gene lookup returns CDR1 MGHDK and CDR2 SYGVNS. Trimming took off 3 bases at V and 1 base at J, with 9 bases between the two ends. Treatment noted: oral pan-JAK inhibitor, 5-10 mg twice daily. Reverse transcription of extracted RNA yielded cDNA, which provided the sequencing template. Method: immunoSEQ multiplex PCR; TCRdb's copy keeps in-frame clones and lacks some. Of about 200,000 clones listed, 45% to 65% are singletons. The chain joins TRBV25-1 to TRBJ2-5, with D unclear. The TCR originated in a human donor with alopecia areata. This material consisted of CD4+ T cells sorted from blood, taken at week 4, from a patient treated with tofacitinib. The CDR3 nucleotides read TGTGCCAGCAGTGAGGGTGGCCTCCAAGAGACCCAGTACTTC. Encoded protein: CASSEGGLQETQYF.